These T cell receptor beta chains were read from a single sample in a study of shared clonotypes between healthy human individuals. Repertoires were generated with immunoSEQ multiplex PCR, while TCRdb's copy carries only in-frame clones and drops some. The sample consists of 2 million to 2.5 million clones, roughly 91% of them appearing once. The sample was naive CD8+ T cells from PBMCs. The receptors were sampled from a man younger than 30 in good health. Some clones in this sample may be carry-over from other donors' samples. The CDR3 runs from the conserved cysteine through the conserved F or W. The order of the fields is clone size, J gene, V gene, D gene, CDR3 protein, CDR3 DNA. The D gene is left open where the match is weak. For some rows the clone size is stated as once, few or many, or as a class when expanded; others skip it.

abundance: -
j_gene: TRBJ1-4
v_gene: TRBV7-9
d_gene: -
CDR3aa: CASSLGGPGLFF
CDR3nt: TGTGCCAGCAGCCTGGGGGGACCGGGACTGTTTTTT

abundance: -
j_gene: TRBJ2-3
v_gene: TRBV7-3
d_gene: -
CDR3aa: CASSSGAQRGTDTQYF
CDR3nt: TGTGCCAGCAGCTCCGGGGCCCAGCGAGGCACAGATACGCAGTATTTT

abundance: -
j_gene: TRBJ1-3
v_gene: TRBV28
d_gene: -
CDR3aa: CASSPGNTIYF
CDR3nt: TGTGCCAGCAGCCCCGGAAACACCATATATTTT

abundance: -
j_gene: TRBJ2-2
v_gene: TRBV29-1
d_gene: -
CDR3aa: CSVVTSLGELFF
CDR3nt: TGCAGCGTTGTAACTTCCCTCGGGGAGCTGTTTTTT

abundance: -
j_gene: TRBJ2-7
v_gene: TRBV5-8
d_gene: -
CDR3aa: CASSIGTLFYEQYF
CDR3nt: TGTGCCAGCAGCATAGGGACTCTGTTCTACGAGCAGTACTTC

abundance: -
j_gene: TRBJ1-2
v_gene: TRBV28
d_gene: TRBD1
CDR3aa: CASSLPHRTGAGYTF
CDR3nt: TGTGCCAGCAGTTTACCCCACCGGACAGGGGCTGGCTACACCTTC

abundance: -
j_gene: TRBJ2-5
v_gene: TRBV6-5
d_gene: -
CDR3aa: CASSYLWGPGETQYF
CDR3nt: TGTGCCAGCAGTTACTTGTGGGGGCCTGGGGAGACCCAGTACTTC

abundance: -
j_gene: TRBJ2-7
v_gene: TRBV9
d_gene: -
CDR3aa: CASSVGDRAYEQYF
CDR3nt: TGTGCCAGCAGCGTAGGGGACCGTGCCTACGAGCAGTACTTC

abundance: -
j_gene: TRBJ2-2
v_gene: TRBV19
d_gene: -
CDR3aa: CASRGVRGELFF
CDR3nt: TGTGCCAGCAGGGGGGTGAGAGGGGAGCTGTTTTTT

abundance: -
j_gene: TRBJ2-1
v_gene: TRBV6-6
d_gene: -
CDR3aa: CASSYGVPRNEQFF
CDR3nt: TGTGCCAGCAGTTACGGCGTTCCACGCAATGAGCAGTTCTTC

abundance: -
j_gene: TRBJ2-7
v_gene: TRBV19
d_gene: -
CDR3aa: CASSIGRHYEQYF
CDR3nt: TGTGCCAGTAGTATAGGGAGACATTACGAGCAGTACTTC

abundance: -
j_gene: TRBJ2-1
v_gene: TRBV7-2
d_gene: -
CDR3aa: CASSLAGSSYNEQFF
CDR3nt: TGTGCCAGCAGCTTAGCGGGAAGCTCCTACAATGAGCAGTTCTTC

abundance: -
j_gene: TRBJ2-3
v_gene: TRBV7-8
d_gene: -
CDR3aa: CASTRWGVADTQYF
CDR3nt: TGTGCCAGCACCCGATGGGGGGTGGCAGATACGCAGTATTTT

abundance: -
j_gene: TRBJ2-7
v_gene: TRBV2
d_gene: -
CDR3aa: CASKVRGAYEQYF
CDR3nt: TGTGCCAGCAAGGTCCGGGGAGCCTACGAGCAGTACTTC

abundance: -
j_gene: TRBJ2-5
v_gene: TRBV14
d_gene: TRBD1
CDR3aa: CASSQDRDRPLETQYF
CDR3nt: TGTGCCAGCAGCCAAGATCGGGACAGGCCGTTAGAGACCCAGTACTTC

abundance: -
j_gene: TRBJ1-2
v_gene: TRBV5-4
d_gene: TRBD1
CDR3aa: CASSLDRGLNGYTF
CDR3nt: TGTGCCAGCAGCTTGGACAGGGGGTTGAATGGCTACACCTTC

abundance: -
j_gene: TRBJ2-7
v_gene: TRBV11-3
d_gene: -
CDR3aa: CASSSRDGPREQYF
CDR3nt: TGTGCCAGCAGCTCCCGGGACGGTCCGAGAGAGCAGTACTTC

abundance: -
j_gene: TRBJ2-3
v_gene: TRBV28
d_gene: TRBD2
CDR3aa: CASSLSGRGGTDTQYF
CDR3nt: TGTGCCAGCAGTCTGAGCGGGAGGGGCGGCACAGATACGCAGTATTTT

abundance: -
j_gene: TRBJ1-4
v_gene: TRBV5-1
d_gene: TRBD1
CDR3aa: CASSHFGTGGATNEKLFF
CDR3nt: TGCGCCAGCAGCCACTTTGGGACAGGAGGGGCAACTAATGAAAAACTGTTTTTT

abundance: -
j_gene: TRBJ2-1
v_gene: TRBV7-9
d_gene: TRBD2
CDR3aa: CASSLELAGSIHEQFF
CDR3nt: TGTGCCAGCAGCTTAGAACTAGCGGGAAGCATTCATGAGCAGTTCTTC

abundance: -
j_gene: TRBJ1-5
v_gene: TRBV19
d_gene: -
CDR3aa: CASSIGVRQYSNQPQHF
CDR3nt: TGTGCCAGTAGTATAGGGGTCAGACAGTATAGCAATCAGCCCCAGCATTTT

abundance: -
j_gene: TRBJ2-5
v_gene: TRBV27
d_gene: -
CDR3aa: CASSPMASGETQYF
CDR3nt: TGTGCCAGCAGTCCGATGGCGAGCGGGGAGACCCAGTACTTC

abundance: -
j_gene: TRBJ2-7
v_gene: TRBV7-9
d_gene: -
CDR3aa: CASSFTVGRPSYEQYF
CDR3nt: TGTGCCAGCAGCTTTACAGTCGGACGGCCCTCCTACGAGCAGTACTTC

abundance: -
j_gene: TRBJ1-1
v_gene: TRBV4-3
d_gene: -
CDR3aa: CASSQGRDFFEAFF
CDR3nt: TGCGCCAGCAGCCAGGGCAGGGATTTCTTTGAAGCTTTCTTT

abundance: once
j_gene: TRBJ2-7
v_gene: TRBV14
d_gene: -
CDR3aa: CASSPPLRAYEQYF
CDR3nt: TGTGCCAGCAGCCCACCCCTTAGGGCCTACGAGCAGTACTTC

abundance: -
j_gene: TRBJ2-3
v_gene: TRBV5-4
d_gene: TRBD2
CDR3aa: CASSFKRESTDTQYF
CDR3nt: TGTGCCAGCAGCTTTAAGCGGGAGAGCACAGATACGCAGTATTTT

abundance: -
j_gene: TRBJ2-3
v_gene: TRBV27
d_gene: TRBD1
CDR3aa: CASRLLGTGGLDTQYF
CDR3nt: TGTGCCAGCAGGCTCCTGGGGACAGGGGGCTTGGATACGCAGTATTTT

abundance: -
j_gene: TRBJ1-4
v_gene: TRBV6-5
d_gene: TRBD1
CDR3aa: CASSRLQGAREKLFF
CDR3nt: TGTGCCAGCAGCCGACTCCAGGGGGCGCGGGAAAAACTGTTTTTT

abundance: -
j_gene: TRBJ2-7
v_gene: TRBV4-1
d_gene: TRBD1
CDR3aa: CASSPFGGDRAYEQYF
CDR3nt: TGCGCCAGCAGCCCCTTTGGCGGGGACAGGGCCTACGAGCAGTACTTC

abundance: -
j_gene: TRBJ2-4
v_gene: TRBV5-6
d_gene: -
CDR3aa: CASSSDSGPNIQYF
CDR3nt: TGTGCCAGCAGCTCCGACAGTGGCCCAAACATTCAGTACTTC